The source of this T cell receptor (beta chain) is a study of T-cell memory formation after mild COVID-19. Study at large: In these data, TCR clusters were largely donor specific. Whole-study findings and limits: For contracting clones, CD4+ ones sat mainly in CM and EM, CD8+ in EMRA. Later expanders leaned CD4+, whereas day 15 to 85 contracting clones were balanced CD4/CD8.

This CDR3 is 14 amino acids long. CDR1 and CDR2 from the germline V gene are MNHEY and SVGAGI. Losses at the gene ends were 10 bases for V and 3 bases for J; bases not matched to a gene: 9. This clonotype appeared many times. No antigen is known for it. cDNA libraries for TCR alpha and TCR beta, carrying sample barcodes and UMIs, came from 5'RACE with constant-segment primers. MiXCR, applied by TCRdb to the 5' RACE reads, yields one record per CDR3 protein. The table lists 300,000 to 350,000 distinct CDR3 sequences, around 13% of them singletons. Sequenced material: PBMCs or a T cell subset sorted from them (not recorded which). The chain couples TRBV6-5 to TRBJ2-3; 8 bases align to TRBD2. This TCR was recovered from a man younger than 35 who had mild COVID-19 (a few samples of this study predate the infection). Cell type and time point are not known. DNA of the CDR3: TGTGCCATCTCCAACGGCGGGGGGACAGATACGCAGTATTTT. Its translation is CAISNGGGTDTQYF.